The sequence of this T cell receptor beta chain was determined in a study of blood T cells in healthy people across ages. The V gene's germline CDR1 is LGHDT and CDR2 YNNKEL (reference sequence). The CDR3 consists of 14 residues. The germline V and J ends were trimmed by 2 bases and 7 bases, with 11 bases remaining between them. A second PCR, run for about 6 to 11 cycles, used a sample-barcoded 5' primer plus a J-beta primer mix. CDR3-containing paired-end reads numbering at least 2.5 million came from each sample. MiXCR, applied by TCRdb to the 5' RACE reads, yields one record per CDR3 protein. The data show under 1,100,000 distinct CDR3 sequences, almost 25% seen once. This clonotype has just a few counts. This same sample was also taken into another study, of T cells of mothers and their children. That source adds: Samples were obtained from a few healthy Caucasian mothers and their six children.

V gene TRBV3-1 combines with J gene TRBJ1-4; D gene unclear. Sequenced: blood. The receptor comes from a girl aged 2 to 9 in good health. The CDR3 sequence: CASSQRGPGEKLFF. The CDR3 nucleotides read TGTGCCAGCAGCCAAAGAGGGCCAGGTGAAAAACTGTTTTTT.